Listed here are 8 T cell receptor beta chains from one sample, sequenced in a study of shared clonotypes between healthy human individuals. Some clones are missing from TCRdb's copy, which holds only in-frame ones; the method was immunoSEQ multiplex PCR. Of just over 2,000,000 clones listed, about 94% are singletons. Selected positively for CCR7 and CD45RO-negative, naive CD8 cells excluded terminally differentiated effector memory CD45RA+ cells. Specimen: naive CD8+ T cells sorted from blood. The receptor set was obtained from a man between 18 and 35 years old in good health.

The chain carries TRBV4-1 and TRBJ1-1, with D possibly being TRBD1 (5 bases). Per germline, CDR1 MGHRA and CDR2 YSYEKL. This CDR3 is 18 amino acids long. Trimming left V 1 base short and J 0 bases short, with 18 bases between. As DNA, the CDR3 is TGCGCCAGCAGCCAAGTGAAAGGGGCCGAGGGAGTGAACACTGAAGCTTTCTTT. Protein: CASSQVKGAEGVNTEAFF.

The chain has TRBV19 and TRBJ2-7; the match to TRBD2 covers 7 bases. CDR3 length: 16 amino acids. V was clipped by 1 base and J by 1 base; unmatched bases: 7. Germline lookup yields CDR1 LNHDA and CDR2 SQIVND (reference sequence). The CDR3 spells CASSIVAGEGSYEQYF. As DNA, the CDR3 is TGTGCCAGTAGTATAGTGGCGGGAGAAGGGTCCTACGAGCAGTACTTC.

The chain links TRBV4-1 to TRBJ2-7; TRBD1 matches 7 bases. This CDR3 contains 15 residues. The ends lost 4 bases at V and 4 bases at J; junction bases unmatched: 10. CDR1 and CDR2 (germline): MGHRA, YSYEKL. The CDR3 spells CASSPDRPGKYEQYF. In nucleotides, the CDR3 is TGCGCCAGCAGCCCGGACAGGCCCGGAAAGTACGAGCAGTACTTC.

The chain uses TRBV7-9 and TRBJ1-4, with D maybe TRBD1 (5 bases). The V end was cut by 5 bases, the J end by 10 bases, with 23 bases between. Germline loops: CDR1 SEHNR, CDR2 FQNEAQ (reference sequence). There are 16 residues in the CDR3. CDR3 DNA sequence: TGTGCCAGCAGCCCCCCCGATGCCTCCGGCGGGGGAAAACTGTTTTTT. Translating it yields CASSPPDASGGGKLFF. Variable domain in full (rest from reference TRBV7-9 and TRBJ1-4): DTGVSQNPRHKITKRGQNVTFRCDPISEHNRLYWYRQTLGQGPEFLTYFQNEAQLEKSRLLSDRFSAERPKGSFSTLEIQRTEQGDSAMYLCASSPPDASGGGKLFFGSGTQLSVL.

This sequence joins TRBV28 and TRBJ2-3, with 8 bases matching TRBD2. With V trimmed by 7 bases and J by 2 bases, 8 bases remained unmatched. Per the germline V gene, CDR1 is MDHEN and CDR2 is SYDVKM. The CDR3 is made up of 15 amino acids. CDR3: CASTLSGEDTDTQYF. As DNA, the CDR3 is TGTGCCAGCACTCTTAGCGGGGAAGACACAGATACGCAGTATTTT. The entire variable domain, with the rest obtained from reference TRBV28 and TRBJ2-3, is as follows: DVKVTQSSRYLVKRTGEKVFLECVQDMDHENMFWYRQDPGLGLRLIYFSYDVKMKEKGDIPEGYSVSREKKERFSLILESASTNQTSMYLCASTLSGEDTDTQYFGPGTRLTVL.

This chain joins TRBV5-4 and TRBJ1-4; no clear D. Trimming stripped 4 bases from V and 12 bases from J, with 13 bases between. CDR1 and CDR2 from the germline V gene are SGHNT and YYREEE (reference sequence). The CDR3 spans 12 residues. The CDR3 nucleotides read TGTGCCAGCAGCCGGCCCGGGGTGGAACTGTTTTTT. It yields the protein CASSRPGVELFF.

The gene calls are TRBV5-3 and TRBJ2-5; 11 positions match TRBD2. TRBV5-3 is recorded as an ORF, its role being uncertain. Trimming removed 3 bases from V and 5 bases from J; junction bases left unmatched: 9. The CDR3 is made up of 16 amino acids. The CDR3 spells CARSCRGTSGKETQYF. The CDR3 DNA reads TGTGCCAGAAGCTGCAGAGGGACTAGCGGTAAGGAGACCCAGTACTTC.

The V gene is TRBV30, the J gene TRBJ1-4, with 10 bases identical to TRBD1. The ends lost 3 bases at V and 5 bases at J; junction bases unmatched: 3. The CDR3 covers 14 residues. The germline V gene encodes CDR1 GTSNPN and CDR2 SVGIG (reference sequence). CDR3 coding DNA: TGTGCCTGGAGAACGGGACAGGGGAATGAAAAACTGTTTTTT. This sequence encodes CAWRTGQGNEKLFF.